Below are 20 T cell receptor beta chains sequenced from a single sample in a study of cytotoxic CD8 clonotypes in ibrutinib-treated CLL. The table came from immunoSEQ multiplex PCR; TCRdb's copy has only in-frame clones and leaves some out. The data show about 270,000 clones, 70% to 80% seen once. The sample was PBMCs, taken at disease progression, from a patient treated with ibrutinib. These receptors were taken from a human donor with chronic lymphocytic leukemia.

As concerns this clone: Other DNA sequences in the same sample also yield this CDR3. CDR3 coding DNA: TGTGCCAGCAGCTTTTCCTACGAGCAGTACTTC. It specifies CASSFSYEQYF. This chain connects TRBV7-9 to TRBJ2-7; D remains unclear. The CDR3 is made up of 11 amino acids. Germline V gene lookup returns CDR1 SEHNR and CDR2 FQNEAQ (reference sequence). V gave up 3 bases and J gave up 1 base, with 1 base separating them.

V gene TRBV27 combines with J gene TRBJ2-7, with no clear D. From germline, CDR1 is MNHEY and CDR2 SMNVEV (reference sequence). The CDR3 contains 13 residues. Trimming pared 6 bases from V and 5 bases from J, leaving 14 bases between. DNA for the CDR3: TGTGCCAGCAGCTGGGATCAGCGTAACGAGCAGTACTTC. Residues: CASSWDQRNEQYF.

The genes are TRBV2 and TRBJ2-3; TRBD2 is a possible D gene (6 bases). Germline assignment: CDR1 SNHLY and CDR2 FYNNEI. The CDR3 is 16 residues long. V dropped 3 bases and J dropped 2 bases, with 15 bases sitting between them. CDR3 coding DNA: TGTGCCAGCAGTGATGCGGGGTCCGCCTCCACAGATACGCAGTATTTT. Amino acid sequence: CASSDAGSASTDTQYF. The full variable domain, rest sourced from reference TRBV2 and TRBJ2-3, is EPEVTQTPSHQVTQMGQEVILRCVPISNHLYFYWYRQILGQKVEFLVSFYNNEISEKSEIFDDQFSVERPDGSNFTLKIRSTKLEDSAMYFCASSDAGSASTDTQYFGPGTRLTVL.

The chain joins TRBV7-6 to TRBJ2-7; tentative D call: TRBD2 (7 bases). In germline, CDR1 is SGHVS, CDR2 FNYEAQ. Trimming left V 5 bases short and J 4 bases short, with 15 bases between. The CDR3 is made up of 14 amino acids. The CDR3 DNA sequence: TGTGCCAGCAGCCGAGAGGGGGGGCCTTACGAGCAGTACTTC. It yields the protein CASSREGGPYEQYF.

V and J are TRBV5-1 and TRBJ2-5, with D tentatively TRBD2 (6 bases). This CDR3 has 14 residues. Germline CDR1 and CDR2: SGHRS and YFSETQ. Trimming took 1 base from V and 2 from J, leaving 9 bases between them. This chain's CDR3 is CASSLTGTQETQYF. In DNA form, the CDR3 reads TGCGCCAGCAGCTTGACGGGGACTCAAGAGACCCAGTACTTC.

The chain links TRBV7-9 to TRBJ2-7; D unresolved. The germline CDR1 and CDR2 sequences are SEHNR and FQNEAQ (reference sequence). Trimming left V 4 bases short and J 2 bases short, with 12 bases between. The length of the CDR3 is 14 residues. CDR3 amino acids: CASSSSTDTYEQYF. The CDR3 region has the DNA TGTGCCAGCAGCTCCTCTACGGATACCTACGAGCAGTACTTC. The whole variable domain, filled in from reference TRBV7-9 and TRBJ2-7, reads DTGVSQNPRHKITKRGQNVTFRCDPISEHNRLYWYRQTLGQGPEFLTYFQNEAQLEKSRLLSDRFSAERPKGSFSTLEIQRTEQGDSAMYLCASSSSTDTYEQYFGPGTRLTVT.

The CDR3 nucleotides read TGTGCCAGCAGTACGGGAGGGTGGCGGGACGGAGGGTACAATGAGCAGTTCTTC. Its protein product is CASSTGGWRDGGYNEQFF. V gene TRBV27 combines with J gene TRBJ2-1, with 8 positions matching TRBD2. Germline CDR1 is MNHEY and CDR2 is SMNVEV (reference sequence). The CDR3 runs to 18 residues. Trimming removed 5 bases from V and 4 bases from J; junction bases left unmatched: 16.

The J gene is TRBJ2-1, the V gene TRBV27, with TRBD2 matching 9 bases. The CDR3 totals 13 residues. V shed 4 bases, J shed 8 bases, and the junction held 3 bases outside the gene matches. In germline, CDR1 is MNHEY, CDR2 SMNVEV (reference sequence). The chain's CDR3 is CASSSREGDEQFF. In DNA form, the CDR3 reads TGTGCCAGCAGTTCGCGGGAGGGGGATGAGCAGTTCTTC.

The chain combines TRBV7-6 with TRBJ2-1; D perhaps matches TRBD2 (6 bases). The V and J ends lost 6 bases and 0 bases respectively, with 15 bases between them. The CDR3 runs to 16 residues. The V gene's germline CDR1 is SGHVS and CDR2 FNYEAQ. CDR3 coding DNA: TGTGCCAGCAGTCCTCCCCTGACTAGCTCCTACAATGAGCAGTTCTTC. Protein: CASSPPLTSSYNEQFF.

The V and J genes are TRBV5-1 and TRBJ1-4, with 8 nucleotides matching TRBD1. The CDR3 runs to 19 residues. J lost 0 bases, V lost 0 bases, and 10 bases had no gene match. Germline V gene sequence: CDR1 SGHRS, CDR2 YFSETQ. The CDR3 coding sequence is TGCGCCAGCAGCTTGGATCTACTCGACAGGGGTGCAACTAATGAAAAACTGTTTTTT. As protein: CASSLDLLDRGATNEKLFF.

In DNA form, the CDR3 reads TGCAGCGTTGTAGGAAGGTTGAGAACTGAAGCTTTCTTT. Protein product: CSVVGRLRTEAFF. This rearrangement joins TRBV29-1 to TRBJ1-1; no firm D call. Germline V gives CDR1 SQVTM, CDR2 ANQGSEA. V dropped 4 bases and J dropped 5 bases, with 14 bases sitting between them. The CDR3 length is 13 residues.

This chain uses TRBV14 with TRBJ2-7; no firm D call. The germline V and J ends were trimmed by 10 bases and 3 bases, with 16 bases remaining between them. Germline CDR1 is SGHDN and CDR2 is FVKESK. The CDR3 length is 13 residues. In nucleotides, the CDR3 is TGTGCCATCTGCCCGGCAGAACACTACGAGCAGTACTTC. Encoded protein: CAICPAEHYEQYF.

The chain carries TRBV4-2 and TRBJ2-2; the D gene could be TRBD1 or TRBD2 (6 bases each). CDR1 LGHNA and CDR2 YNFKEQ come from the germline V gene. V lost 0 bases to trimming and J lost 3 bases, with 17 bases between them. The CDR3 is 18 amino acids. CDR3 nucleotides: TGTGCCAGCAGCCAAGATAGGGGGGCAGGCTGGGACACCGGGGAGCTGTTTTTT. Residues: CASSQDRGAGWDTGELFF.

The chain joins TRBV28 to TRBJ1-2; D uncertain. The CDR3 spans 12 residues. Trimming shortened V by 3 bases and J by 4 bases, and 6 bases separated the two germline ends. Germline CDR1 is MDHEN and CDR2 is SYDVKM. The CDR3 protein is CASSFGVYGYTF. In DNA form, the CDR3 reads TGTGCCAGCAGTTTTGGGGTCTATGGCTACACCTTC.

The rearrangement uses TRBV29-1 and TRBJ2-1; a possible D gene is TRBD1 (5 bases). The germline V and J ends were trimmed by 2 bases and 5 bases, with 13 bases remaining between them. The CDR3 is made up of 14 amino acids. The germline V gene has CDR1 SQVTM and CDR2 ANQGSEA. DNA of the CDR3: TGCAGCGTTGAATCTCAGGGTAAGGACAATGAGCAGTTCTTC. The encoded protein is CSVESQGKDNEQFF.

This clone was counted only a few times. The gene calls are TRBV27 and TRBJ2-7; 7 bases are a match to TRBD1. The J segment lost 1 base and the V segment lost 5 bases, leaving 2 bases of the junction unmatched. The germline V gene encodes CDR1 MNHEY and CDR2 SMNVEV (reference sequence). This CDR3 contains 13 residues. CDR3 nucleotides: TGTGCCAGCAGTCTCAGGGGGTCCTACGAGCAGTACTTC. Its protein product is CASSLRGSYEQYF.

The J gene is TRBJ2-7, the V gene TRBV7-9; TRBD2 agrees at 12 bases. CDR1 is SEHNR and CDR2 is FQNEAQ in the germline V gene (reference sequence). The trim removed 5 bases at V and 2 bases at J, leaving 13 bases unmatched. The CDR3 is 18 residues long. CDR3 residues: CASSPLASGRDDPYEQYF. The CDR3 bases are TGTGCCAGCAGCCCACTGGCTAGCGGGAGGGATGATCCCTACGAGCAGTACTTC.

In this sample, this clone turned up once. The rearrangement uses TRBV19 and TRBJ1-6; D may be TRBD1 (5 bases). V was trimmed by 7 bases and J by 7 bases, leaving 17 bases between them. Germline CDR1 is LNHDA and CDR2 is SQIVND (reference sequence). The CDR3 is 15 amino acids. CDR3: CASKTGAWGNSPLHF. In nucleotides, the CDR3 is TGTGCCAGTAAAACAGGAGCTTGGGGGAATTCACCCCTCCACTTT.

This rearrangement joins TRBV7-9 to TRBJ1-1; D is undetermined. The CDR3 is made up of 13 amino acids. The germline V and J ends were trimmed by 1 base and 0 bases, with 3 bases remaining between them. CDR1 is SEHNR and CDR2 is FQNEAQ in the germline V gene (reference sequence). The CDR3 reads CASSLELNTEAFF. The CDR3 DNA reads TGTGCCAGCAGCTTAGAGCTGAACACTGAAGCTTTCTTT.

Only one count was recorded for this clone. In DNA, the CDR3 is TGTGCCAGTAGTCTCGGAGACAGGGGATTAGGCGAGCAGTACTTC. Protein: CASSLGDRGLGEQYF. The chain is built from TRBV19 and TRBJ2-7; TRBD1 agrees at 8 bases. The germline gives CDR1 LNHDA, CDR2 SQIVND (reference sequence). CDR3 length: 15 residues. Unmatched junction bases numbered 12, after V lost 5 bases and J lost 6 bases.